This T cell receptor (beta chain) was profiled in a study of T cell responses to AZD1222 COVID-19 vaccine (dated by TCRdb to the early 2020s). Context from the whole study: Because spike-specific TCR depth and breadth did not differ between the two schedules, AZD1222 recipients who got a second dose at roughly 4 weeks were pooled with those who got a second dose at roughly 12 weeks. A total of more than 230 trial participants underwent TCR sequencing, of whom some 210 received two doses of AZD1222 and some 25 received two doses of the MenACWY control vaccine. Trial participants were enrolled into age subgroups of 18-55, 56-69 and 70-plus years, which contained 148, 28 and 57 TCR-sequenced participants, respectively. Broad study findings and their caveats: The vaccine-associated CD4 TCRs covered the entire spike protein, and the dominant responses fell in regions 160-218 and 743-854. In the small 56-69-year group, the increase in depth fell short of significance, most likely because of low power. Participants were mostly white British and included more females than males, and it was suggested by the authors that clonal diversity may have been underestimated. Only five to seven AZD1222 recipients were SARS-CoV-2 seropositive at baseline, limiting conclusions about previously exposed vaccinees. Because no day 14 peak-response samples were available, repertoires were characterized only after the peak T cell response. A significant rise in spike-specific TCR breadth and depth was observed after two AZD1222 doses relative to day 0 and relative to MenACWY recipients. Reportedly, almost half of the unique spike-specific TCRs recognized epitopes lying outside the regions that are mutated in the B.1.351 and B.1.1.7 variants.

The time point label, read with the paper, signifies: baseline before first vaccination. Vaccinee samples were obtained from the UK trials COV001 and COV002, which included a single-blind randomized controlled phase 2/3 trial of AZD1222 (ChAdOx1 nCoV-19) in healthy adults. For TCRbeta chain sequencing, PBMC samples from trial participants were taken at day 0 and at day 28 after the second dose. The sample holds many counts of this clone. The specificity of this receptor is unknown. No base qualities exist here, and no much larger clone lies one base off it. The CDR3 regions of human TCRbeta chains were subjected to immunosequencing. As for the authors' bioinformatics: Repertoire TCRs were matched against a reference library of SARS-CoV-2-specific TCRs generated with the MIRA antigen-specificity platform. Breadth was defined as the fraction of unique TCRs that were SARS-CoV-2-associated. Depth was defined as the fraction of total T cells that were SARS-CoV-2-associated. Using the MIRA data, each spike-specific TCR was mapped to the spike region that the TCR reacts to and placed in a CD4 or CD8 class. Log10-transformed breadth and depth values were compared by one-way ANOVA with Sidak's multiple comparisons tests. The immuneACCESS repertoire file appears here via TCRdb, limited to in-frame rearrangements. These files lack a portion of the clones; in checked studies, under half of the deficit traces to unresolved V genes, and the cause of the others is not known. The DNA was the basis for D and trimming; V, J and clone size are from that table. The sample table holds roughly 100,000 clones, of which 80% to 90% were seen once. Around 8.7% of the sample goes to the ten largest clones.

The CDR3, cysteine through phenylalanine, is 17 amino acids long. CDR3 DNA is the only sequence kept; it has 51 bases, read in frame from the first base. V is clipped by 0 bases and J by 1 base, and the sequence between their germline boundaries is 15 bases long. The germline V gene yields SGHRS for CDR1 and YFSETQ for CDR2. This receptor was identified in an adult in good health. The sample in question was peripheral blood, obtained on day 0 of AZD1222 vaccination. Rearrangement joined TRBV5-1 to TRBJ2-3; TRBD1 is a possible D gene, resting on 6 matching bases. The CDR3 here reads CASSLALGGDGTDTQYF. The sequence in DNA is TGCGCCAGCAGCTTGGCCCTAGGGGGTGATGGCACAGATACGCAGTATTTT.